What follows is one T cell receptor (beta chain) and its context. Unmatched junction bases numbered 10, after V lost 0 bases and J lost 1 base. The CDR3 covers 18 residues. The V gene's germline CDR1 is SGHRS and CDR2 YFSETQ. TCRdb itself ran the 5' RACE reads through MiXCR, one entry per CDR3 protein. The table has around 63,000 distinct CDR3 sequences, roughly 17% seen once. The data stem from a study of T cells of healthy individuals. The clonotype originates from a human donor in good health. The gene calls are TRBV5-1 and TRBJ2-3; 8 nucleotides match TRBD2. The DNA of the CDR3 is TGCGCCAGCAGCTTGGATCCCAGCGGGGGCATAGGCACAGATACGCAGTATTTT. It specifies CASSLDPSGGIGTDTQYF.